A single sample is the source of the 8 T cell receptor beta chains below, sequenced in a study of blood T cell repertoires in COVID-19. Libraries were prepared by immunoSEQ multiplex PCR; TCRdb keeps only in-frame clonotypes and omits some of them. The table records fewer than 200,000 clones, over 75% of them present only once. The specimen sequenced was peripheral blood. The receptors derive from a man in his fifties or sixties who had recovered from COVID-19.

In this sample, this clone turned up once. V gene TRBV12-3 or TRBV12-4 combines with J gene TRBJ1-2; D gene ambiguous. CDR3 length equals 13 residues. Trimming took 3 bases from V and 7 from J, leaving 12 bases between them. DNA of the CDR3: TGTGCCAGCAGTTTCACCGATCGCGGTGGCTACACCTTC. Its translation: CASSFTDRGGYTF.

The chain recombines TRBV2 with TRBJ1-2; maybe TRBD1 (6 bases). Per germline, CDR1 SNHLY and CDR2 FYNNEI. There are 16 residues in the CDR3. V was clipped by 6 bases and J by 4 bases, with 21 bases between them. CDR3 coding DNA: TGTGCCAGCAGGAAGATTCGGGAGGGGGTAGGCTATGGCTACACCTTC. Its translation: CASRKIREGVGYGYTF.

The gene calls are TRBV20-1 and TRBJ2-7, with 10 bases matching TRBD2. CDR3 size: 13 residues. Germline trimming cut 3 bases from V and 4 bases from J; bases unmatched to any gene: 3. Germline V gives CDR1 DFQATT, CDR2 SNEGSKA (reference sequence). In DNA, the CDR3 is TGCAGTGCTAGTACTAGCGGGACTTACGAGCAGTACTTC. Translating gives CSASTSGTYEQYF.

This sequence joins TRBV7-3 and TRBJ2-1, with TRBD2 matching over 7 bases. The CDR3 is 15 residues long. Trimming removed 4 bases from V and 4 bases from J; junction bases left unmatched: 7. CDR1 SGHTA and CDR2 FQGTGA come from the germline V gene. The CDR3: CASSSQGGSYNEQFF. CDR3 bases: TGTGCCAGCAGCTCCCAGGGAGGGTCGTACAATGAGCAGTTCTTC.

The J gene is TRBJ2-3, the V gene TRBV7-3; weak D call: TRBD2 (6 bases). This CDR3 region has 14 residues. V dropped 3 bases and J dropped 4 bases, with 11 bases sitting between them. Germline lookup yields CDR1 SGHTA and CDR2 FQGTGA. The CDR3 DNA follows: TGTGCCAGCAGCTTTACTAGCCAGTCAGATACGCAGTATTTT. This encodes CASSFTSQSDTQYF. The full variable domain, completed using reference TRBV7-3 and TRBJ2-3, is GAGVSQTPSNKVTEKGKYVELRCDPISGHTALYWYRQSLGQGPEFLIYFQGTGAADDSGLPNDRFFAVRPEGSVSTLKIQRTERGDSAVYLCASSFTSQSDTQYFGPGTRLTVL.

The genes are TRBV3-1 (or the pseudogene TRBV3-2) and TRBJ1-3; weak D call: TRBD1 (6 bases). Germline V CDR1 and CDR2: LGHDT, YNNKEL (reference sequence). The V gene lost 4 bases and the J gene lost 1 base, with 11 bases spanning the gap. The CDR3 length is 15 residues. Here the CDR3 reads CASSPGQYSGNTIYF. In DNA form, the CDR3 reads TGTGCCAGCAGCCCCGGACAGTATTCTGGAAACACCATATATTTT.

The genes are TRBV6-5 and TRBJ1-3; D possibly corresponds to TRBD1 (6 bases). Germline CDR1 and CDR2: MNHEY and SVGAGI. V lost 0 bases, J lost 2 bases, and 8 bases lay in between. The length of the CDR3 is 15 residues. CDR3 region: CASSYSGTTGNTIYF. CDR3 DNA: TGTGCCAGCAGTTACTCAGGGACAACTGGAAACACCATATATTTT.

This clone was observed once. The chain uses TRBV18 and TRBJ1-6; D uncertain. Trimming pared 2 bases from V and 0 bases from J, leaving 8 bases between. The CDR3 loop spans 16 amino acids. Germline-derived CDR1 and CDR2 are KGHSH and LQKENI. For the CDR3, the DNA is TGTGCCAGCTCACCAGGGCCAAGCTCCTATAATTCACCCCTCCACTTT. It translates to CASSPGPSSYNSPLHF.